A single sample is the source of the 17 T cell receptor beta chains below, sequenced in a study of naive and memory T cell subsets. The beta constant-region primer was an equimolar mix of two oligonucleotides covering TRBC1 and TRBC2. TCRdb recomputed calls from the UMI-ligation and nested PCR reads with MiXCR, one row per CDR3 protein. The repertoire includes around 160,000 distinct CDR3 sequences, over 15% of them detected once, and around 0.14% sits in the top ten. Sequencing was performed on naive CD4+ T cells from blood. These TCRs come from a human donor in good health.

This clonotype was detected only a few times. V and J are TRBV12-3 or TRBV12-4 and TRBJ1-2, with 12 positions matching TRBD1. The junction had 7 bases not matched to a gene; V was cut back by 6 bases and J by 5 bases. The CDR3 spans 15 residues. The CDR3 sequence: CASSLGTGGQYGYTF. The CDR3 coding sequence is TGTGCCAGCAGCCTAGGGACAGGGGGCCAGTATGGCTACACCTTC.

This clonotype has more than one count but fewer than ten. V usage is TRBV3-1 and J usage is TRBJ2-3; weak D call: TRBD2 (6 bases). There are 16 residues in the CDR3. From germline, CDR1 is LGHDT and CDR2 YNNKEL (reference sequence). V was pared by 4 bases and J by 2 bases, with 16 bases between. CDR3 DNA: TGTGCCAGCAGCCCTCGTAGCGGTCCTTACACAGATACGCAGTATTTT. This codes for CASSPRSGPYTDTQYF.

This chain links TRBV2 with TRBJ1-4; D remains ambiguous. Trimming pared 1 base from V and 8 bases from J, leaving 8 bases between. Germline V gene sequence: CDR1 SNHLY, CDR2 FYNNEI. The CDR3 length is 13 residues. CDR3 nucleotides: TGTGCCAGCAGTGAAGAGCTTTTCGAAAAACTGTTTTTT. Translation gives CASSEELFEKLFF. The variable domain in full, completed from reference TRBV2 and TRBJ1-4, reads EPEVTQTPSHQVTQMGQEVILRCVPISNHLYFYWYRQILGQKVEFLVSFYNNEISEKSEIFDDQFSVERPDGSNFTLKIRSTKLEDSAMYFCASSEELFEKLFFGSGTQLSVL.

The sample holds a few counts of this clonotype. This chain uses TRBV7-8 with TRBJ2-1; maybe TRBD1 (6 bases). Germline CDR1 is SGHVS and CDR2 is FQNEAQ. V shed 2 bases and J shed 9 bases, with 11 bases lying between them. The CDR3 extends over 13 amino acids. CDR3 protein: CASSLRTALEQFF. The CDR3 nucleotides are TGTGCCAGCAGCTTAAGGACAGCGCTTGAGCAGTTCTTC.

This sequence joins TRBV2 and TRBJ2-1; 8 positions agree with TRBD2. There are 17 residues in the CDR3. With V trimmed by 9 bases and J by 0 bases, 13 bases remained unmatched. The V gene's germline CDR1 is SNHLY and CDR2 FYNNEI. The CDR3 spells CASPTSAVQYSYNEQFF. In DNA, the CDR3 is TGTGCCAGTCCGACTAGCGCTGTGCAGTACTCCTACAATGAGCAGTTCTTC.

This rearrangement joins TRBV15 to TRBJ2-7, with D tentatively TRBD1 (5 bases). Germline CDR1 reads LNHNV; CDR2 reads YYDKDF (reference sequence). This CDR3 is built from 15 residues. V gave up 1 base and J gave up 7 bases, with 17 bases separating them. The CDR3 bases are TGTGCCACCAGCAGAGGGTGGGCAGGGTCCGAAGAGCAGTACTTC. It is translated as CATSRGWAGSEEQYF.

A few counts support this clonotype. The chain has TRBV19 and TRBJ2-5; possibly TRBD2 for D (5 bases). Per the germline V gene, CDR1 is LNHDA and CDR2 is SQIVND (reference sequence). V was shortened by 3 bases and J by 1 base, with 9 bases between the two germline ends. There are 14 residues in the CDR3. The CDR3 sequence: CASSMLASQETQYF. The CDR3 DNA follows: TGTGCCAGTAGTATGTTAGCGAGCCAAGAGACCCAGTACTTC.

This clonotype was found a few times. The chain employs TRBV5-1 and TRBJ2-7; D may match TRBD1 or TRBD2 (6 bases each). The CDR3 is made up of 15 amino acids. Trimming cost V 0 bases and J 2 bases, with 12 bases left between them. Germline V lookup: CDR1 SGHRS, CDR2 YFSETQ. For the CDR3, the DNA is TGCGCCAGCAGCTTGGAGGGTAGGGGGGCCTACGAGCAGTACTTC. Protein product: CASSLEGRGAYEQYF.

The chain combines TRBV6-2 or TRBV6-3 with TRBJ2-3; D gene ambiguous. V was clipped by 0 bases and J by 10 bases, with 11 bases between them. The CDR3 consists of 13 residues. Germline V CDR1 and CDR2: MNHEY, SVGEGT. The CDR3: CASSYSVIVPQYF. In DNA, the CDR3 is TGTGCCAGCAGTTACTCGGTGATAGTACCGCAGTATTTT.

Worth noting for this clonotype: A much larger clone differs from this one at a single base, so this may be a read error. V gene TRBV7-2 combines with J gene TRBJ2-3, with TRBD2 as a possible D gene (5 bases). The germline CDR1 and CDR2 sequences are SGHTA and FQGNSA. This CDR3 is built from 14 residues. Trimming took off 5 bases at V and 8 bases at J, with 17 bases between the two ends. Written as DNA, the CDR3 is TGTGCCAGCAGCCCCTATCCCGGTGCGGGTACGCAGTATTTT. It yields the protein CASSPYPGAGTQYF.

The chain is built from TRBV5-1 and TRBJ2-5; D remains unclear. Germline loops: CDR1 SGHRS, CDR2 YFSETQ. The length of the CDR3 is 11 residues. V gave up 7 bases and J gave up 2 bases, with 6 bases separating them. CDR3 sequence reads: CASRLQETQYF. CDR3 nucleotides: TGCGCCAGCCGATTACAAGAGACCCAGTACTTC.

This chain joins TRBV10-3 and TRBJ2-3; D is perhaps TRBD1 (6 bases). The CDR3 is 14 residues long. Germline V lookup: CDR1 ENHRY, CDR2 SYGVKD. The V gene lost 4 bases and the J gene lost 1 base, with 9 bases spanning the gap. The CDR3 DNA is TGTGCCATCAGTGCAGGGGCGGGCACAGATACGCAGTATTTT. Protein product: CAISAGAGTDTQYF.

The genes are TRBV5-1 and TRBJ2-1; no clear D gene. The CDR3 consists of 13 residues. Per the germline V gene, CDR1 is SGHRS and CDR2 is YFSETQ. The V end lost 3 bases, the J end lost 5 bases, and 9 bases lay between the germline ends. In DNA form, the CDR3 reads TGCGCCAGCAGCTCGGCTACCCACAATGAGCAGTTCTTC. Protein sequence: CASSSATHNEQFF.

This clonotype was counted many times. The chain combines TRBV7-9 with TRBJ2-2, with 7 bases that match TRBD2. The CDR3 extends over 15 amino acids. J lost 4 bases, V lost 1 base, and 3 bases had no gene match. Germline-derived CDR1 and CDR2 are SEHNR and FQNEAQ (reference sequence). The CDR3 coding sequence is TGTGCCAGCAGCTTAGGAGCGGGGACCACCGGGGAGCTGTTTTTT. Encoded protein: CASSLGAGTTGELFF.

This clonotype has more than one count but fewer than ten. The V call is TRBV5-1, the J call TRBJ2-3, with a tentative D call TRBD2 (6 bases). V lost 7 bases, J lost 0 bases, and 12 bases lay in between. The germline V gene has CDR1 SGHRS and CDR2 YFSETQ. The CDR3 length is 14 residues. CDR3 in amino acids: CASLLAQSTDTQYF. In DNA form, the CDR3 reads TGCGCCAGCCTACTAGCCCAAAGCACAGATACGCAGTATTTT.

The genes are TRBV5-6 and TRBJ2-1; maybe TRBD2 (6 bases). The V and J ends lost 3 bases and 7 bases respectively, with 8 bases between them. The CDR3 covers 12 residues. Germline values: CDR1 SGHDT, CDR2 YYEEEE. The CDR3 spells CASSWDFNEQFF. In DNA form, the CDR3 reads TGTGCCAGCAGCTGGGACTTTAATGAGCAGTTCTTC.

The genes are TRBV18 and TRBJ1-1; 8 nucleotides align to TRBD1. V was clipped by 3 bases and J by 3 bases; unmatched bases: 6. The CDR3 length is 15 residues. Germline CDR1 KGHSH, CDR2 LQKENI. CDR3 region: CASSPRTGRDTEAFF. The CDR3 DNA is TGTGCCAGCTCACCCAGGACAGGGAGGGACACTGAAGCTTTCTTT. The variable domain in full, with the rest retrieved from reference TRBV18 and TRBJ1-1, is NAGVMQNPRHLVRRRGQEARLRCSPMKGHSHVYWYRQLPEEGLKFMVYLQKENIIDESGMPKERFSAEFPKEGPSILRIQQVVRGDSAAYFCASSPRTGRDTEAFFGQGTRLTVV.